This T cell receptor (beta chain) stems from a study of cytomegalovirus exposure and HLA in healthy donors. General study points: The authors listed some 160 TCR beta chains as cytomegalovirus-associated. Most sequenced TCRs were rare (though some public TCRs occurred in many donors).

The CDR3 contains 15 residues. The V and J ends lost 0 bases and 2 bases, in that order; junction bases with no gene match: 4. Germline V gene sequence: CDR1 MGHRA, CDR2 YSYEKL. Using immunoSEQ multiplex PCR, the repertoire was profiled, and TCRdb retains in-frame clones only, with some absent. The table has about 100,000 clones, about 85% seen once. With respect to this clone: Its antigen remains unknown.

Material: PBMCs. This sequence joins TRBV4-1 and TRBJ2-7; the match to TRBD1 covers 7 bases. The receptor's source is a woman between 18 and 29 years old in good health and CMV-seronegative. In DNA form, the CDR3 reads TGCGCCAGCAGCCAAGATGGGGACAGACCCTACGAGCAGTACTTC. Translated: CASSQDGDRPYEQYF.